The source of this T cell receptor beta chain is a study of blood T cell repertoires in COVID-19. Some clones are missing from TCRdb's copy, which holds only in-frame ones; the method was immunoSEQ multiplex PCR. The top ten hold 5% to 6.5% of the sample, which has tens of thousands of clones, 87% seen once. CDR1 is SGHTA and CDR2 is FQGNSA in the germline V gene. Trimming pared 4 bases from V and 5 bases from J, leaving 17 bases between. CDR3 size: 15 residues. The sequence was collected from a woman aged 45-65 years with acute or convalescent COVID-19. This sequence joins TRBV7-2 and TRBJ1-1; weak D call: TRBD1 (6 bases). Sequencing was done on a sample of peripheral blood. The CDR3 here is CASSWPGQGSTEAFF. For the CDR3, the DNA is TGTGCCAGCAGCTGGCCGGGGCAGGGGAGTACTGAAGCTTTCTTT. Full variable domain (missing parts from reference TRBV7-2 and TRBJ1-1): GAGVSQSPSNKVTEKGKDVELRCDPISGHTALYWYRQSLGQGLEFLIYFQGNSAPDKSGLPSDRFSAERTGGSVSTLTIQRTQQEDSAVYLCASSWPGQGSTEAFFGQGTRLTVV.